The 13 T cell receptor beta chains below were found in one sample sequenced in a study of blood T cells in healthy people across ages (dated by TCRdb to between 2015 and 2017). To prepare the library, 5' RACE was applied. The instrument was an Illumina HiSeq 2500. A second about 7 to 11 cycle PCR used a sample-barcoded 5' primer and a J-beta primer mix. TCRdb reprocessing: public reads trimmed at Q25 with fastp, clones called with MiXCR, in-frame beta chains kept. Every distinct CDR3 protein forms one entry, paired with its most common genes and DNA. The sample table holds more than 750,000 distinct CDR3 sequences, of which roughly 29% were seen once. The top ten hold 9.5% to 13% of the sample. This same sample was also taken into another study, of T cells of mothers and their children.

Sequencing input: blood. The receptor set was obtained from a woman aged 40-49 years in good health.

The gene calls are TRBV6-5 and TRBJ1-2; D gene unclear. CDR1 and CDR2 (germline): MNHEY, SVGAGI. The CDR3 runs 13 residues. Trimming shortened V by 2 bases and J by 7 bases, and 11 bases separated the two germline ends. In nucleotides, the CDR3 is TGTGCCAGCAGTTACGGACTTGGGATTGGCTACACCTTC. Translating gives CASSYGLGIGYTF.

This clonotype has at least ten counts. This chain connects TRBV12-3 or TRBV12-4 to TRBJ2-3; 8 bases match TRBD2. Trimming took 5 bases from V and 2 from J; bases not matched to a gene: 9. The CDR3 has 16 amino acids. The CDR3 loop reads CASSPRTSLFTDTQYF. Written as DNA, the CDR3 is TGTGCCAGCAGTCCGCGGACTAGCCTCTTCACAGATACGCAGTATTTT.

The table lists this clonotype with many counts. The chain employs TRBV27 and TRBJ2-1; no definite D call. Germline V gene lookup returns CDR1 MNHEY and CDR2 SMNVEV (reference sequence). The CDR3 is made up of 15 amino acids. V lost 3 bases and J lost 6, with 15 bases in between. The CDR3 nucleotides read TGTGCCAGCAGTTTGTGGGTCCAGGCTGCCAATGAGCAGTTCTTC. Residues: CASSLWVQAANEQFF.

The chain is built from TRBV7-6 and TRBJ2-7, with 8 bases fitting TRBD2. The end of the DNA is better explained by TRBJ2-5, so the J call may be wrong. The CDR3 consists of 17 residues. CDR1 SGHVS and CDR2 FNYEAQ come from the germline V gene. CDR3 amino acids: CASSLSPGKAGAETQYF. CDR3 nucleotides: TGTGCCAGCAGCTTGTCCCCGGGCAAAGCGGGAGCAGAGACCCAGTACTTC.

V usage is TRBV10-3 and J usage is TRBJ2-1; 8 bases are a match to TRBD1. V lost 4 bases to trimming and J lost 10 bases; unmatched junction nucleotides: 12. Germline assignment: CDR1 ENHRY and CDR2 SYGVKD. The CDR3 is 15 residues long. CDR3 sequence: CAISGGDRSSYEQFF. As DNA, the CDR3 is TGTGCCATCAGTGGTGGGGACAGGAGCTCCTACGAGCAGTTCTTC.

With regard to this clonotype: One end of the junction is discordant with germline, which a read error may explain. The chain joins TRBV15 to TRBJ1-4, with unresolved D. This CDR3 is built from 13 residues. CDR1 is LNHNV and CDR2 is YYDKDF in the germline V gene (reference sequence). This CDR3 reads CATGRDVNEKLFF. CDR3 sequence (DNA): TGTGCCACCGGCAGAGATGTGAATGAAAAACTGTTTTTT.

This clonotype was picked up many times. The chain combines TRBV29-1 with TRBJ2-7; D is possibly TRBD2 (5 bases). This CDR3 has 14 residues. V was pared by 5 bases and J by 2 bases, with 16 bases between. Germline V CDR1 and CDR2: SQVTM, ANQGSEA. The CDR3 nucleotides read TGCAGCGTTTGCGAGGGTGGTATGGCCTACGAGCAGTACTTC. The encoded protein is CSVCEGGMAYEQYF.

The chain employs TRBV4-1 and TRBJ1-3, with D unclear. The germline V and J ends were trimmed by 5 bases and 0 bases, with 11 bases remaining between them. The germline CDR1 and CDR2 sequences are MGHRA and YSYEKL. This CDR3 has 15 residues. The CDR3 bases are TGCGCCAGCAGCAGCACGGGCGTCTCTGGAAACACCATATATTTT. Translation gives CASSSTGVSGNTIYF.

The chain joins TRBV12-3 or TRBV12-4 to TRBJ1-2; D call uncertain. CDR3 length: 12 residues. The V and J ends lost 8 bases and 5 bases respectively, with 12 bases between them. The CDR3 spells CASGPARYGYTF. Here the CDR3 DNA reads TGTGCCAGCGGCCCGGCGCGGTATGGCTACACCTTC.

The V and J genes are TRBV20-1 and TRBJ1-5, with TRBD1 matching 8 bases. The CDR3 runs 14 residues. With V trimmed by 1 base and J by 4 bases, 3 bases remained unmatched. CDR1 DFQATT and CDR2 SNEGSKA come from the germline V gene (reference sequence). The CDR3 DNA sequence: TGCAGTGCTAGAGCAGGGGGCGTTAATCAGCCCCAGCATTTT. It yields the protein CSARAGGVNQPQHF.

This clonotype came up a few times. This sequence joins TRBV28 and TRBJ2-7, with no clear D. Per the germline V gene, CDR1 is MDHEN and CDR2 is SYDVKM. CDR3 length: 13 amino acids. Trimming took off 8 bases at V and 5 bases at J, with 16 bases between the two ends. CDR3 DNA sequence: TGTGCCAGCTATATCCCGGGTTCCCACGAGCAGTACTTC. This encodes CASYIPGSHEQYF.

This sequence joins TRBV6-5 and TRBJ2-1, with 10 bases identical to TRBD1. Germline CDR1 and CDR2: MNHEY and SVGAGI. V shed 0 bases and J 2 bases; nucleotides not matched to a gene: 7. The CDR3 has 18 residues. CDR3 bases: TGTGCCAGCAGTTACTCGGGACAGGGGTCAACCACCTACAATGAGCAGTTCTTC. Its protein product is CASSYSGQGSTTYNEQFF.

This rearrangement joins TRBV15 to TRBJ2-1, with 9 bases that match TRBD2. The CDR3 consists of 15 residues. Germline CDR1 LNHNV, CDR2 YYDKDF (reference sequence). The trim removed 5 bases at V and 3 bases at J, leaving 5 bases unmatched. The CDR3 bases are TGTGCCACCAGCCCGGGTAGCGGGGGCTACAATGAGCAGTTCTTC. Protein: CATSPGSGGYNEQFF.